Included here is one T cell receptor (beta chain) sequence, with context. The junction departs from the called germline gene at one end, perhaps through a read error. The study ran its PCR with 60 Vbeta and 13 Jbeta primers. The data were produced by immunoSEQ multiplex PCR, yet TCRdb's version contains in-frame clones alone and is incomplete. Of about 140,000 clones listed, almost 85% are singletons. These data are taken from a study of cytomegalovirus exposure and HLA in healthy donors. Study summary: Tens of millions of unique TCR sequences came from HLA-typed donors in an early release.

The CDR3 contains 12 residues. The germline CDR1 and CDR2 sequences are MDHEN and SYDVKM. The TCR comes from a man between 25 and 39 years old in good health and CMV-seropositive. Sequenced: PBMCs. The chain has TRBV28 and TRBJ2-7; D may be TRBD1 (5 bases). CDR3 in DNA: TGTGCCAGCAGTCCGGACACTCTCCCGGGCCTCTTC. Translating gives CASSPDTLPGLF.